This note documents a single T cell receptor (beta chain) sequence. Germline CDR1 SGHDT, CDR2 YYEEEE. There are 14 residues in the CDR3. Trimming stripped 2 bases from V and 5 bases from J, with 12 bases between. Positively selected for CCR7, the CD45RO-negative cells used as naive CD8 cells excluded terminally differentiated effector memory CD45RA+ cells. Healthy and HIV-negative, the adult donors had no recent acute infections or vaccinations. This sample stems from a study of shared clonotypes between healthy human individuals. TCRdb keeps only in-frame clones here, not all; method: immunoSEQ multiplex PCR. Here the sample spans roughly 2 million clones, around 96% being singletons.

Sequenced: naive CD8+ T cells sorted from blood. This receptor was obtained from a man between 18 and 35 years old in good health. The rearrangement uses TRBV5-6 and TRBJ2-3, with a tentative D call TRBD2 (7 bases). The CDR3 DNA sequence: TGTGCCAGCAGCTTTGGGGGGGCCGTAGATACGCAGTATTTT. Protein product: CASSFGGAVDTQYF.